A single sample gave rise to the 10 T cell receptor beta chains below, sequenced in a study of blood T cell repertoires in COVID-19. Profiled with immunoSEQ multiplex PCR; TCRdb holds only in-frame clones, not every one. The sample holds about 100,000 clones, 60% to 85% seen once. The sample consisted of peripheral blood. These receptors originate from a woman of 80 years or more with active or convalescent COVID-19.

The rearrangement joins TRBV5-1 to TRBJ1-4, with 7 bases matching TRBD1. CDR3 size: 15 residues. With 4 bases clipped from V and 1 base from J, the junction kept 4 bases outside the gene matches. Per the germline V gene, CDR1 is SGHRS and CDR2 is YFSETQ. CDR3 nucleotides: TGCGCCAGCAGCAGTGGGGACAGAACTAATGAAAAACTGTTTTTT. It codes for CASSSGDRTNEKLFF. Drawing the rest from reference TRBV5-1 and TRBJ1-4, the complete variable domain is KAGVTQTPRYLIKTRGQQVTLSCSPISGHRSVSWYQQTPGQGLQFLFEYFSETQRNKGNFPGRFSGRQFSNSRSEMNVSTLELGDSALYLCASSSGDRTNEKLFFGSGTQLSVL.

V and J are TRBV18 and TRBJ1-5; a weak D match, TRBD1 (5 bases). The V end lost 3 bases, the J end lost 3 bases, and 9 bases lay between the germline ends. Germline values: CDR1 KGHSH, CDR2 LQKENI. The CDR3 is 14 residues long. DNA for the CDR3: TGTGCCAGCTCACCCTCGGGGGTCAATCAGCCCCAGCATTTT. This sequence encodes CASSPSGVNQPQHF. Based on the CDR3 plus reference TRBV18 and TRBJ1-5, the full variable domain is NAGVMQNPRHLVRRRGQEARLRCSPMKGHSHVYWYRQLPEEGLKFMVYLQKENIIDESGMPKERFSAEFPKEGPSILRIQQVVRGDSAAYFCASSPSGVNQPQHFGDGTRLSIL.

In this sample, this clone turned up once. This chain joins TRBV5-1 and TRBJ1-1; D is possibly TRBD1 (6 bases). The CDR3 sequence is 14 residues long. CDR1 and CDR2 from the germline V gene are SGHRS and YFSETQ. V lost 0 bases and J lost 6, with 12 bases in between. CDR3 protein: CASSLGQGIAEAFF. The CDR3 coding sequence is TGCGCCAGCAGCTTGGGTCAGGGGATCGCTGAAGCTTTCTTT.

The chain uses TRBV6-5 and TRBJ2-7; TRBD1 is a possible D gene (5 bases). The CDR3 contains 16 residues. The germline gives CDR1 MNHEY, CDR2 SVGAGI. V was pared by 2 bases and J by 1 base, with 15 bases between. CDR3 DNA: TGTGCCAGCAGTTACGGGGTTGTGGGGCTTTCCTACGAGCAGTACTTC. This gives the protein CASSYGVVGLSYEQYF.

A note on this clone: One junction end does not reproduce the germline sequence, and a read error may be involved. The J gene is TRBJ1-3, the V gene TRBV5-1; no firm D call. There are 14 residues in the CDR3. Germline V gives CDR1 SGHRS, CDR2 YFSETQ. The CDR3 nucleotides are TGTGCTAGCAAAACGGGAATCAGTGGAAACACCATATATTTT. The encoded protein is CASKTGISGNTIYF.

The rearrangement links TRBV11-1 to TRBJ2-3, with 7 positions matching TRBD1. The ends lost 5 bases at V and 2 bases at J; junction bases unmatched: 7. The V gene's germline CDR1 is SGHAT and CDR2 FQDESV (reference sequence). The length of the CDR3 is 15 residues. This CDR3 reads CASSRRDRDTDTQYF. Written as DNA, the CDR3 is TGTGCCAGCAGCCGCCGGGACAGAGACACAGATACGCAGTATTTT. Together with reference TRBV11-1 and TRBJ2-3, the CDR3 gives the full variable domain: EAEVAQSPRYKITEKSQAVAFWCDPISGHATLYWYRQILGQGPELLVQFQDESVVDDSQLPKDRFSAERLKGVDSTLKIQPAELGDSAMYLCASSRRDRDTDTQYFGPGTRLTVL.

V and J are TRBV28 and TRBJ2-1; 7 positions agree with TRBD2. Germline V CDR1 and CDR2: MDHEN, SYDVKM. CDR3 length equals 13 residues. The V segment lost 6 bases and the J segment 6 bases; nucleotides outside the gene matches: 5. This CDR3 is CASRRGLLNEQFF. CDR3 nucleotide sequence: TGTGCCAGCAGGAGGGGACTACTCAATGAGCAGTTCTTC.

This clone was recorded only once. The same CDR3 is also encoded by other DNA sequences in this sample. This chain connects TRBV29-1 to TRBJ2-1; maybe TRBD2 (6 bases). Germline V gene data show CDR1 as SQVTM and CDR2 as ANQGSEA. The CDR3 totals 16 residues. Trimming removed 5 bases at V and 2 bases at J, with 19 bases between. The CDR3: CSVSRLVLGAYNEQFF. In DNA form, the CDR3 reads TGCAGCGTTTCGAGACTAGTCCTTGGGGCCTACAATGAGCAGTTCTTC.

This chain uses TRBV29-1 with TRBJ2-7, with 8 nucleotides matching TRBD1. V gave up 5 bases and J gave up 3 bases; unmatched junction bases: 3. This CDR3 region has 12 residues. Per the germline V gene, CDR1 is SQVTM and CDR2 is ANQGSEA. In DNA, the CDR3 is TGCAGCGTTACTGGACAGGGCTACGAGCAGTACTTC. This sequence encodes CSVTGQGYEQYF.

This sequence joins TRBV7-3 and TRBJ2-1; D might be TRBD1 (5 bases). The CDR3 is made up of 13 amino acids. V gave up 4 bases and J gave up 9 bases, with 13 bases separating them. Germline V gene sequence: CDR1 SGHTA, CDR2 FQGTGA. The CDR3 region has the DNA TGTGCCAGCAGCTCAGGGCCCACAGGTGAGCAGTTCTTC. This translates into CASSSGPTGEQFF.